This T cell receptor beta chain was sequenced for a study of human T cells and chemical hapten exposure. Time point here: patch test 1, 2 weeks after DPC sensitization. Specified treatment: therapeutic diphenylcyclopropenone sensitization with weekly scalp DPC. Alopecia patients deemed DPC-suitable, aged 18 to 70, excluding pregnancy. Source study methods: Sample-level TCR yields exhibited a median of around 93,000, with a range of about 20,000 to 700,000. TCRdb independently ran MiXCR on the RACE reads; one entry per CDR3 protein. None of the V and J calls come from the authors' own analysis; TCRdb made them. The data show about 14,000 distinct CDR3 sequences, roughly 15% seen once. The germline gives CDR1 SGHTA, CDR2 FQGNSA. This CDR3 has 13 amino acids. The germline V and J ends were trimmed by 4 bases and 5 bases, with 11 bases remaining between them.

The gene calls are TRBV7-2 and TRBJ2-5; D is perhaps TRBD2 (6 bases). The source material was whole blood, sampled in connection with sensitization to the hapten diphenylcyclopropenone (DPC). The receptor's source is a woman in her 30s with alopecia areata. Some clones in this sample may be carry-over from other donors' samples. CDR3: CASSSLAVETQYF. CDR3 DNA sequence: TGTGCCAGCAGCTCCTTAGCGGTGGAGACCCAGTACTTC.